This T cell receptor beta chain derives from a study of T-cell reconstitution after alpha-beta-depleted transplantation in children. For TCRbeta, the library was prepared with unique molecular identifiers. Each CDR3 protein gets one entry after TCRdb re-called the PCR reads with MiXCR. The table records 350,000 to 500,000 distinct CDR3 sequences, 43% of them present only once. V was clipped by 1 base and J by 9 bases, with 13 bases between them. The germline V gene encodes CDR1 MNHEY and CDR2 SVGAGI. The CDR3 is 15 residues long. Concerning this clonotype itself: The target antigen is unknown.

Study-level results: Several hundred rapidly expanded clones from non-depleted graft cells reportedly supplied alpha-beta T cells about two months post-transplant. Most T-cell counts and diversity one year after the transplant came from T cells that were newly produced. Surviving recipient T cells and thymic progenitors accounted for the high day-60 TCRbeta diversity observed in some patients.

This chain connects TRBV6-5 to TRBJ1-6; D call uncertain. The sequence derives from a girl under 10 years old with aplastic anemia, due to receive a stem cell transplant. Sequenced here: PBMCs, sampled before TCRalphabeta/CD19-depleted stem cell transplant. This CDR3 reads CASSYYGGKSSPLHF. The CDR3 nucleotides read TGTGCCAGCAGTTACTATGGTGGGAAAAGTTCACCCCTCCACTTT.